The present TCR beta chain was sequenced within a study of blood T cell repertoires in COVID-19. Looking at the study overall: The United States, Italy and Spain supplied acute and convalescent COVID-19 samples. Nucleic acid was either cDNA or gDNA, and it came from T cells, B-cell-depleted T cells, or PBMCs.

In the source study's methods: Amplification of reference gene primers provided the estimated nucleated cell counts. Only in-frame clones appear in the TCRdb table, and some are missing; sequencing was by immunoSEQ multiplex PCR. The D gene and trimming were derived from the DNA, and the V and J assignments and clone size from that table. Of about 150,000 clones detected, around 85% appear once; the ten largest clones hold around 3.1%. V lost 4 bases and J 8 bases, leaving 14 bases between the germline ends. The CDR3 runs to 14 residues. CDR1 is LGHDT and CDR2 is YNNKEL in the germline V gene (reference sequence).

The clonotype comes from a woman aged 80 or over with acute or convalescent COVID-19. The sample taken for sequencing was peripheral blood. The rearrangement joins TRBV3-1 (or the pseudogene TRBV3-2) to TRBJ2-2; D not certain. This CDR3 is CASSLLADGGELFF. The DNA of the CDR3 is TGTGCCAGCAGCCTCTTAGCCGACGGAGGGGAGCTGTTTTTT.